This T cell receptor (beta chain) was sequenced in a study of CD8+CD57+ T cells in acquired aplastic anemia. For CDR3 and TCR beta VDJ profiling, genomic DNA was the template used. TCRdb reanalysed the reads using MiXCR and keeps one entry per CDR3 protein. The sample lists 200,000 to 250,000 distinct CDR3 sequences, around three fifths occurring once. Germline values: CDR1 LGHNA, CDR2 YNFKEQ. This CDR3 has 14 amino acids. With regard to this clonotype: At one of its ends the junction is not consistent with the germline gene, which may arise from a read error.

CD8+CD57+ cell expansion, shown by flow cytometry, had occurred in the patients selected for sequencing. Sequencing input: sorted CD4+, CD8+, or CD8+CD57+ T cells (not recorded which) from PBMCs. This receptor was obtained from a human donor with aplastic anemia. The chain recombines TRBV4-2 with TRBJ1-4; a possible D gene is TRBD1 (6 bases). CDR3 region: CASSQEPNRDTEIF. Written as DNA, the CDR3 is TGTGCCAGCAGCCAAGAACCCAACCGGGACACGGAAATTTTT.